This T cell receptor beta chain was identified in a study of cytomegalovirus exposure and HLA in healthy donors. Study-wide findings and caveats: Cytomegalovirus association was assigned to about 150 TCR beta chains. Reports credit the classifier with highly specific, highly sensitive diagnosis of cytomegalovirus status.

V lost 6 bases and J 3 bases, leaving 21 bases between the germline ends. The length of the CDR3 is 18 residues. The germline gives CDR1 MDHEN, CDR2 SYDVKM. Concerning this clone itself: Its cognate antigen is unknown.

TCRdb's table, derived via immunoSEQ multiplex PCR, lists solely in-frame clones and lacks some. The sample has around 220,000 clones; almost 90% are singletons. This clonotype originated in a woman between 18 and 30 years old in good health and CMV-seronegative. Sequencing input: PBMCs. J is TRBJ2-6 and V is TRBV28; D is perhaps TRBD2 (6 bases). The CDR3 bases are TGTGCCAGCAGCTCCACCGGGACTGAACTTTATGGGGCCAACGTCCTGACTTTC. It is translated as CASSSTGTELYGANVLTF. Drawing the rest from reference TRBV28 and TRBJ2-6, the complete variable domain is DVKVTQSSRYLVKRTGEKVFLECVQDMDHENMFWYRQDPGLGLRLIYFSYDVKMKEKGDIPEGYSVSREKKERFSLILESASTNQTSMYLCASSSTGTELYGANVLTFGAGSRLTVL.